The entry that follows covers one T cell receptor beta chain sequence. Its antigen is not known. This specimen belongs to a study of Graves' ophthalmopathy and Graves' hyperthyroidism. About the study: Stable hyperthyroidism was defined by absence of ophthalmopathy within 18 months of follow-up. Regarding the study as a whole: Using 13 signatures, a model distinguished ophthalmopathy from stable hyperthyroidism, reaching roughly 90% sensitivity and 80% to 83% specificity.

Hyperthyroidism in these 18- to 65-year-old patients was newly diagnosed, lasting under 2 months. V was cut by 7 bases and J by 1 base, with 11 bases left in between. CDR3 length equals 13 residues. The germline CDR1 and CDR2 sequences are MGHDK and SYGVNS. Amplified TCR beta CDR3 regions were obtained using RNA transcripts as template. HTBI-primed RT-PCR formed the first round, and a multiplex PCR formed the second. MiXCR, run by TCRdb on the multiplex PCR reads, gives a single entry per CDR3 protein. The sample lists approximately 1.2 million distinct CDR3 sequences; 36% were seen once. The sample taken for sequencing was peripheral blood or thyroid tissue (not recorded which). This receptor was obtained from an adult man with Graves' hyperthyroidism. The chain employs TRBV25-1 and TRBJ2-7, with D possibly being TRBD1 (6 bases). The CDR3 loop is CASMGDRSYEQYF. CDR3 DNA sequence: TGTGCCAGCATGGGAGACAGGTCCTACGAGCAGTACTTC.